The sequence of this T cell receptor (beta chain) was determined in a study of lymphopenia after photon versus proton radiotherapy. Concerning this clone: Antigen unknown.

The CDR3 length is 15 residues. Germline V lookup: CDR1 LNHNV, CDR2 YYDKDF (reference sequence). The V segment lost 5 bases and the J segment 4 bases; nucleotides outside the gene matches: 9. Study outcomes and limitations: Under photons, naive T cells and diversity fell while effector/memory populations rose. Post-nadir diversity loss with photons came from oligoclonal expansion, particularly CD8+ Temra cells.

Assay used: immunoSEQ multiplex PCR; TCRdb lists only in-frame clones, some missing. In the table there are roughly 23,000 clones, around 88% of which are singletons. The sample in question was peripheral blood, obtained from a patient treated with proton-based radiotherapy. This chain uses TRBV15 with TRBJ1-1; 8 nucleotides line up with TRBD1. The TCR originated in a man older than 75 with esophageal cancer. For the CDR3, the DNA is TGTGCCACCAGCTCCCGACAGGGGAGAAGCACTGAAGCTTTCTTT. This gives the protein CATSSRQGRSTEAFF.